This TCR beta chain is from a study of control samples from healthy donors and cancer patients. CDR1 is KGHSH and CDR2 is LQKENI in the germline V gene. The trim removed 3 bases at V and 1 base at J, leaving 10 bases unmatched. CDR3 length: 17 amino acids. Only in-frame clones appear in the TCRdb table, and some are missing; sequencing was by immunoSEQ multiplex PCR. This sample has about 110,000 clones, with roughly 91% found just once. The chain is built from TRBV18 and TRBJ2-5; 8 nucleotides align to TRBD2. This clonotype originated in a woman between 50 and 59 years old in good health. Sequences were obtained from blood. CDR3 in amino acids: CASSPYWLAGTQETQYF. DNA of the CDR3: TGTGCCAGCTCACCCTACTGGTTAGCGGGGACCCAAGAGACCCAGTACTTC.